What follows are 21 T cell receptor beta chains derived from one specimen sequenced in a study of blood T cells in healthy people across ages. The authors ran a second PCR of about 7 to 11 cycles using a sample-barcoded 5' primer and a J-beta primer mix. TCRdb analysed the 5' RACE reads with MiXCR anew, one entry per CDR3 protein. The data contain roughly 1,500,000 distinct CDR3 sequences, almost 35% of them singletons. Sequencing was carried out using blood. All receptors come from a woman aged 25 to 45 in good health.

This clonotype was seen once. The chain joins TRBV6-2 or TRBV6-3 to TRBJ2-5; 10 nucleotides match TRBD2. With 6 bases clipped from V and 7 bases from J, the junction kept 11 bases outside the gene matches. Germline CDR1 and CDR2: MNHEY and SVGEGT. The CDR3 is 15 residues long. Here the CDR3 reads CASSLKREGRGTQYF. Written as DNA, the CDR3 is TGTGCCAGCAGCCTAAAGCGGGAGGGTCGAGGGACCCAGTACTTC.

The chain uses TRBV4-1 and TRBJ2-1; tentatively, D is TRBD2 (6 bases). Trimming took 1 base from V and 4 from J, leaving 14 bases between them. The germline CDR1 and CDR2 sequences are MGHRA and YSYEKL. The CDR3 covers 16 residues. CDR3 protein: CASSQGGYGGYNEQFF. In DNA form, the CDR3 reads TGCGCCAGCAGCCAAGGGGGGTACGGGGGATACAATGAGCAGTTCTTC.

V is TRBV27 and J is TRBJ2-3; 10 bases agree with TRBD2. J lost 0 bases, V lost 7 bases, and 13 bases had no gene match. This CDR3 is built from 18 residues. CDR1 and CDR2 from the germline V gene are MNHEY and SMNVEV (reference sequence). The CDR3 nucleotides read TGTGCCAGCACCCTCCCGTTGGCTAGCGGGAGAAGCACAGATACGCAGTATTTT. Translation gives CASTLPLASGRSTDTQYF.

In DNA, the CDR3 is TGTGCCAGCAGTGATCAGCGGGGGGGCCAAGAAGAGACCCAGTACTTC. It yields the protein CASSDQRGGQEETQYF. The rearrangement links TRBV2 to TRBJ2-5; 10 bases match TRBD2. Germline assignment: CDR1 SNHLY and CDR2 FYNNEI. The CDR3 runs 16 residues. J was trimmed by 3 bases and V by 3 bases; bases with no gene match: 7. The full variable domain, in which reference TRBV2 and TRBJ2-5 provide the parts outside the CDR3, is EPEVTQTPSHQVTQMGQEVILRCVPISNHLYFYWYRQILGQKVEFLVSFYNNEISEKSEIFDDQFSVERPDGSNFTLKIRSTKLEDSAMYFCASSDQRGGQEETQYFGPGTRLLVL.

This chain links TRBV9 with TRBJ2-1; the D gene is possibly TRBD1 (6 bases). CDR1 and CDR2 from the germline V gene are SGDLS and YYNGEE. The V gene lost 0 bases and the J gene lost 9 bases, with 13 bases spanning the gap. CDR3 length: 14 amino acids. The CDR3 bases are TGTGCCAGCAGCGTAGGCCTGGGGGCTACTGAGCAGTTCTTC. It encodes CASSVGLGATEQFF.

Ten or more counts support this clonotype. The chain joins TRBV6-6 to TRBJ1-6; D ambiguous. Germline V lookup: CDR1 MNHNY, CDR2 SVGAGI (reference sequence). V shed 6 bases and J shed 7 bases, with 7 bases lying between them. The CDR3 is made up of 12 amino acids. The CDR3 DNA is TGTGCCAGCAGCTGGGAAAATTCACCCCTCCACTTT. Amino acids: CASSWENSPLHF.

Here the CDR3 DNA reads TGTGCCAGCAGCTGGATAACACAGGGATGGGAGGGGGACACTGAAGCTTTCTTT. Translated, it gives CASSWITQGWEGDTEAFF. This chain uses TRBV5-5 with TRBJ1-1; D possibly corresponds to TRBD1 (6 bases). Trimming took off 3 bases at V and 3 bases at J, with 24 bases between the two ends. Looked up from germline, CDR1 is SGHKS and CDR2 is YYEKEE (reference sequence). The CDR3 loop spans 18 amino acids. Variable domain in full (rest from reference TRBV5-5 and TRBJ1-1): DAGVTQSPTHLIKTRGQQVTLRCSPISGHKSVSWYQQVLGQGPQFIFQYYEKEERGRGNFPDRFSARQFPNYSSELNVNALLLGDSALYLCASSWITQGWEGDTEAFFGQGTRLTVV.

This clonotype turned up a few times. The genes are TRBV13 and TRBJ2-7, with 7 bases matching TRBD1. The CDR3 sequence is 14 residues long. Germline V gene data show CDR1 as PRHDT and CDR2 as FYEKMQ (reference sequence). V lost 5 bases to trimming and J lost 3 bases; unmatched junction nucleotides: 7. For the CDR3, the DNA is TGTGCCAGCAGCCCGATGGGACAGTTCTACGAGCAGTACTTC. Translated: CASSPMGQFYEQYF.

This clonotype was observed a few times. The chain uses TRBV7-2 and TRBJ2-3; weak D call: TRBD2 (6 bases). CDR1 and CDR2 (germline): SGHTA, FQGNSA. Deletions cut 5 bases from V and 4 bases from J, with 16 bases between. This CDR3 is 15 amino acids long. CDR3 sequence (DNA): TGTGCCAGCAGCCGTCCTAGCGTGGGGGCAGATACGCAGTATTTT. It translates to CASSRPSVGADTQYF. Full variable domain (remainder filled in from reference TRBV7-2 and TRBJ2-3): GAGVSQSPSNKVTEKGKDVELRCDPISGHTALYWYRQSLGQGLEFLIYFQGNSAPDKSGLPSDRFSAERTGGSVSTLTIQRTQQEDSAVYLCASSRPSVGADTQYFGPGTRLTVL.

The chain carries TRBV3-1 and TRBJ1-4; no firm D call. Germline V gene data show CDR1 as LGHDT and CDR2 as YNNKEL (reference sequence). Trimming removed 0 bases at V and 8 bases at J, with 22 bases between. This CDR3 is built from 18 residues. CDR3 nucleotide sequence: TGTGCCAGCAGCCAAGATAACTGGCGGGAAGAGGTGGAAGAAAAACTGTTTTTT. Encoded protein: CASSQDNWREEVEEKLFF.

This clonotype was picked up a small number of times. The V call is TRBV20-1, the J call TRBJ1-5; D may be TRBD1 (6 bases). Germline V gives CDR1 DFQATT, CDR2 SNEGSKA (reference sequence). V lost 3 bases and J lost 4, with 16 bases in between. The CDR3 has 15 amino acids. Written as DNA, the CDR3 is TGCAGTGCTAGTCCCAGGGGAGATTCTAATCAGCCCCAGCATTTT. This gives the protein CSASPRGDSNQPQHF.

V usage is TRBV20-1 and J usage is TRBJ2-1; 7 positions agree with TRBD2. This CDR3 is built from 15 residues. Looked up from germline, CDR1 is DFQATT and CDR2 is SNEGSKA (reference sequence). V dropped 0 bases and J dropped 4; count of bases not matched to a gene: 6. The CDR3 DNA reads TGCAGTGCTAGAGAGGCTAGCGGATATTACAATGAGCAGTTCTTC. It yields the protein CSAREASGYYNEQFF.

Regarding this clonotype: An end of the junction differs from the germline gene, which may be a read error. V gene TRBV28 combines with J gene TRBJ2-3; TRBD2 aligns across 8 bases. The CDR3 has 15 residues. Germline CDR1 MDHEN, CDR2 SYDVKM. The CDR3 DNA follows: TGTGCCAGCAGTTCGGGAGGGCGAAGCACAGATACGCGGTATTTT. It is translated as CASSSGGRSTDTRYF.

This clonotype was counted a single time. The chain joins TRBV2 to TRBJ1-5, with no clear D. The germline V and J ends were trimmed by 7 bases and 5 bases, with 12 bases remaining between them. CDR1 is SNHLY and CDR2 is FYNNEI in the germline V gene. The CDR3 loop spans 13 amino acids. CDR3 bases: TGTGCCAGCACGAACTGGGCGGATCAGCCCCAGCATTTT. Translation gives CASTNWADQPQHF.

The chain recombines TRBV5-1 with TRBJ2-1; perhaps D is TRBD1 or TRBD2 (7 bases each). The CDR3 covers 16 residues. V lost 0 bases, J lost 9 bases, and 19 bases lay in between. Germline V gene data show CDR1 as SGHRS and CDR2 as YFSETQ. CDR3 coding DNA: TGCGCCAGCAGCTTGGGGTTCGAAAGCAGGGGGGGTGAGCAGTTCTTC. Protein sequence: CASSLGFESRGGEQFF.

The chain has TRBV7-7 and TRBJ2-1; the match to TRBD2 covers 14 bases. With V trimmed by 5 bases and J by 7 bases, 7 bases remained unmatched. The germline CDR1 and CDR2 sequences are SSHAT and FNYEAQ (reference sequence). There are 16 residues in the CDR3. CDR3 sequence reads: CASSPEGTSGRNEQFF. The CDR3 nucleotides read TGTGCCAGCAGCCCCGAGGGGACTAGCGGGAGAAATGAGCAGTTCTTC. The whole variable domain, remainder taken from reference TRBV7-7 and TRBJ2-1, is GAGVSQSPRYKVTKRGQDVTLRCDPISSHATLYWYQQALGQGPEFLTYFNYEAQPDKSGLPSDRFSAERPEGSISTLTIQRTEQRDSAMYRCASSPEGTSGRNEQFFGPGTRLTVL.

Of note for this clonotype: At one boundary the junction diverges from the germline segment, which might be a read error. The genes are TRBV5-1 and TRBJ1-2; no clear D gene. Germline CDR1 is SGHRS and CDR2 is YFSETQ. The CDR3 is 13 amino acids. DNA of the CDR3: TGCGCCAGCAGCTCCGACGGTACCTATGGCGACACCTTC. It yields the protein CASSSDGTYGDTF.

This clonotype occurred a few times. V is TRBV25-1 and J is TRBJ1-5, with TRBD1 identical over 9 bases. The CDR3 loop spans 13 amino acids. V lost 3 bases, J lost 13 bases, and 7 bases stayed unmatched. Looked up from germline, CDR1 is MGHDK and CDR2 is SYGVNS. CDR3 in amino acids: CASSESGDREQHF. The CDR3 DNA sequence: TGTGCCAGCAGTGAGTCCGGGGACAGGGAGCAGCATTTT.

This clonotype was picked up a small number of times. This chain links TRBV5-1 with TRBJ2-3, with 9 bases identical to TRBD2. Germline CDR1 SGHRS, CDR2 YFSETQ. The CDR3 has 15 residues. V gave up 5 bases and J gave up 3 bases; unmatched junction bases: 7. The DNA for the CDR3 is TGCGCCAGCAGAAATCTAGCGGGACGGACAGATACGCAGTATTTT. Amino acid sequence: CASRNLAGRTDTQYF.

The CDR3 bases are TGTGCCAGCACAACCCAGGGACAGCCCCTGTTTTTT. Translating it yields CASTTQGQPLFF. The chain combines TRBV2 with TRBJ2-2; 7 bases fit TRBD1. The CDR3 sequence is 12 residues long. With V trimmed by 7 bases and J by 14 bases, 10 bases remained unmatched. Germline V gives CDR1 SNHLY, CDR2 FYNNEI.

This sequence joins TRBV5-1 and TRBJ2-1; TRBD2 matches 15 bases. The germline V gene encodes CDR1 SGHRS and CDR2 YFSETQ. Losses at the gene ends were 1 base for V and 0 bases for J; bases not matched to a gene: 5. The length of the CDR3 is 19 residues. Here the CDR3 DNA reads TGCGCCAGCAGCTTGCCGGGACTAGCGGGGGGTAGCTCCTACAATGAGCAGTTCTTC. Its translation is CASSLPGLAGGSSYNEQFF. The full variable domain, its missing parts supplied by reference TRBV5-1 and TRBJ2-1, is KAGVTQTPRYLIKTRGQQVTLSCSPISGHRSVSWYQQTPGQGLQFLFEYFSETQRNKGNFPGRFSGRQFSNSRSEMNVSTLELGDSALYLCASSLPGLAGGSSYNEQFFGPGTRLTVL.